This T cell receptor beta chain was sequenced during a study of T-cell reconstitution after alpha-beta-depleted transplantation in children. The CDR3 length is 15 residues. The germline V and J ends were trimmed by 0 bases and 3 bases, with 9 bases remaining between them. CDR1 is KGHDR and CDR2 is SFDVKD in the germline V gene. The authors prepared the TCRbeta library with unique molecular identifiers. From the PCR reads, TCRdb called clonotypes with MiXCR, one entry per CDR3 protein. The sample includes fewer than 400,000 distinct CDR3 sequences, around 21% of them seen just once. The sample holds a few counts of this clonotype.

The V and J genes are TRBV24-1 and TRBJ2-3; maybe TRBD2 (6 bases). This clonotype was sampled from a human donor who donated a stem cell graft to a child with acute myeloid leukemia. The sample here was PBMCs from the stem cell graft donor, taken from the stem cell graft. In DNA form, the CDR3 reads TGTGCCACCAGTGATTTGCGGCGGGGAACAGATACGCAGTATTTT. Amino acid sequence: CATSDLRRGTDTQYF.